Presented here are 8 T cell receptor beta chains from one specimen sequenced in a study of blood T cell repertoires in COVID-19. The protocol was immunoSEQ multiplex PCR, while the TCRdb copy is restricted to in-frame clones and leaves out a portion. This sample carries some 70,000 clones, 86% of them seen once, and the ten largest clones take around 8.1%. Sequencing was performed on peripheral blood. The receptors originated from a man aged 30-40 years with acute or convalescent COVID-19.

The chain recombines TRBV3-1 (or the pseudogene TRBV3-2) with TRBJ2-1; 10 bases are shared with TRBD1. V was clipped by 4 bases and J by 4 bases; unmatched bases: 4. CDR1 and CDR2 from the germline V gene are LGHDT and YNNKEL (reference sequence). This CDR3 comprises 15 residues. CDR3 DNA sequence: TGTGCCAGCAGCCCTGGGACAGGGGTTTACAATGAGCAGTTCTTC. The encoded protein is CASSPGTGVYNEQFF.

The rearrangement uses TRBV7-2 and TRBJ2-7, with TRBD1 identical over 7 bases. This CDR3 is built from 15 residues. Germline assignment: CDR1 SGHTA and CDR2 FQGNSA. V shed 3 bases and J 0 bases; nucleotides not matched to a gene: 5. Here the CDR3 reads CASSFTGTASYEQYF. The CDR3 nucleotides read TGTGCCAGCAGCTTTACCGGGACAGCCTCCTACGAGCAGTACTTC.

The V gene is TRBV7-8, the J gene TRBJ2-1; no reliable D call. Germline V lookup: CDR1 SGHVS, CDR2 FQNEAQ. The CDR3 is made up of 12 amino acids. Trimming shortened V by 1 base and J by 6 bases, and 4 bases separated the two germline ends. The CDR3 sequence is CASSLGSNEQFF. The CDR3 DNA reads TGTGCCAGCAGCTTAGGGAGCAATGAGCAGTTCTTC.

The chain uses TRBV10-3 and TRBJ1-4; maybe TRBD1 (5 bases). CDR3 length equals 15 residues. Deletions cut 6 bases from V and 0 bases from J, with 11 bases between. Germline CDR1 is ENHRY and CDR2 is SYGVKD. Here the CDR3 DNA reads TGTGCCATCAGCAGGGATTTCGCAACTAATGAAAAACTGTTTTTT. Protein product: CAISRDFATNEKLFF.

The J gene is TRBJ2-3, the V gene TRBV2, with a tentative D call TRBD2 (6 bases). The CDR3 spans 15 residues. Germline-derived CDR1 and CDR2 are SNHLY and FYNNEI. V was cut by 7 bases and J by 6 bases, with 20 bases left in between. In DNA, the CDR3 is TGTGCCAGCATGAGACTAGTGTCGGCCGGGGATACGCAGTATTTT. Its protein product is CASMRLVSAGDTQYF.

The chain carries TRBV28 and TRBJ2-3; D perhaps matches TRBD2 (6 bases). CDR3 size: 15 residues. Germline-derived CDR1 and CDR2 are MDHEN and SYDVKM. Trimming stripped 6 bases from V and 0 bases from J, with 13 bases between. The CDR3: CASRFRGTSTDTQYF. Here the CDR3 DNA reads TGTGCCAGCAGGTTTCGCGGGACTAGCACAGATACGCAGTATTTT.

The chain is built from TRBV10-3 and TRBJ1-5; the D gene is possibly TRBD1 (5 bases). Germline-derived CDR1 and CDR2 are ENHRY and SYGVKD. This CDR3 spans 15 amino acids. The germline V and J ends were trimmed by 2 bases and 5 bases, with 13 bases remaining between them. CDR3 bases: TGTGCCATCAGTGAGCTGGGGGGTGGGGATCAGCCCCAGCATTTT. It specifies CAISELGGGDQPQHF.

The count of this clone is one. The V call is TRBV7-2, the J call TRBJ2-7, with D hard to call. Germline CDR1 and CDR2: SGHTA and FQGNSA. V dropped 4 bases and J dropped 6 bases, with 10 bases sitting between them. This CDR3 has 12 amino acids. CDR3 protein: CASSSYGGEQYF. The CDR3 coding sequence is TGTGCCAGCAGCTCTTACGGTGGCGAGCAGTACTTC. The full variable domain, with the rest looked up from reference TRBV7-2 and TRBJ2-7, is GAGVSQSPSNKVTEKGKDVELRCDPISGHTALYWYRQSLGQGLEFLIYFQGNSAPDKSGLPSDRFSAERTGGSVSTLTIQRTQQEDSAVYLCASSSYGGEQYFGPGTRLTVT.